Each of the 26 T cell receptor beta chains below was sequenced from the same sample in a study of T-cell reconstitution after alpha-beta-depleted transplantation in children. The authors prepared the TCRbeta library with unique molecular identifiers. TCRdb processed the PCR reads anew with MiXCR; each CDR3 protein has one entry. The repertoire has fewer than 550,000 distinct CDR3 sequences, 11% of them found once; the top ten carry approximately 15%. Sample: PBMCs, mostly from graft donor cells, taken 180 days after TCRalphabeta/CD19-depleted stem cell transplant. The receptors were gathered from a female patient aged 2 to 10 who had a stem cell transplant for aplastic anemia, so the T cells may come from the graft donor.

This clonotype was seen a handful of times. The V and J genes are TRBV4-1 and TRBJ1-2; D gene ambiguous. CDR3 length: 15 residues. Germline V gene data show CDR1 as MGHRA and CDR2 as YSYEKL. V dropped 6 bases and J dropped 6 bases, with 20 bases sitting between them. The chain's CDR3 is CASSSRAPGPDGYTF. CDR3 in DNA: TGCGCCAGCAGTTCAAGAGCGCCCGGGCCGGATGGCTACACCTTC.

The DNA of the CDR3 is TGCGCCAGCAGCCTAAAATCGACAGCAACCTACGAGCAGTACTTC. Protein: CASSLKSTATYEQYF. The chain couples TRBV5-1 to TRBJ2-7; TRBD1 is a possible D gene (5 bases). V gave up 4 bases and J gave up 2 bases, with 16 bases separating them. The CDR3 sequence is 15 residues long. The germline gives CDR1 SGHRS, CDR2 YFSETQ.

The sample holds a few counts of this clonotype. The rearrangement joins TRBV5-6 to TRBJ2-2; D is undetermined. The CDR3 totals 16 residues. Germline loops: CDR1 SGHDT, CDR2 YYEEEE. V was trimmed by 1 base and J by 0 bases, leaving 10 bases between them. The DNA of the CDR3 is TGTGCCAGCAGCTTGCTTCGGCAGGCGAACACCGGGGAGCTGTTTTTT. It specifies CASSLLRQANTGELFF.

The chain joins TRBV21-1 to TRBJ1-2; the DNA was not used to check the table's D call, TRBD1. TRBV21-1 represents a pseudogene. There are 15 residues in the CDR3. CDR3 coding DNA: TGTGCCAGCAGGAAAGGATACAGGACTAACTATGGCCACACCTTC. It yields the protein CASRKGYRTNYGHTF.

In its sample, this clonotype was seen a few times. The chain joins TRBV12-3 or TRBV12-4 to TRBJ1-1; no definite D call. The V end was cut by 5 bases, the J end by 0 bases, with 13 bases between. There are 15 residues in the CDR3. The CDR3 DNA reads TGTGCCAGCAGTCCCGGACGGAACTTGAACACTGAAGCTTTCTTT. Translation gives CASSPGRNLNTEAFF.

This rearrangement joins TRBV4-3 to TRBJ2-1, with 11 bases aligning to TRBD2. V trimming: 2 bases; J trimming: 8 bases; junction bases outside the gene matches: 5. Germline CDR1 is LGHNA and CDR2 is YSLEER. CDR3 length equals 15 residues. The CDR3 bases are TGCGCCAGCAGCCAACTGGTAGCGGGAGGGCATGAGCAGTTCTTC. Translation: CASSQLVAGGHEQFF.

This clonotype was seen a few times. The chain joins TRBV12-3 or TRBV12-4 to TRBJ1-5; D ambiguous. The V end lost 6 bases, the J end lost 7 bases, and 16 bases lay between the germline ends. CDR3 length: 14 amino acids. CDR3 residues: CASSRPHKIQPQHF. CDR3 nucleotide sequence: TGTGCCAGCAGCCGACCACATAAAATCCAGCCCCAGCATTTT.

This clonotype turned up a few times. The V and J genes are TRBV15 and TRBJ2-3, with 10 positions matching TRBD1. J lost 3 bases, V lost 0 bases, and 6 bases had no gene match. Germline V lookup: CDR1 LNHNV, CDR2 YYDKDF (reference sequence). This CDR3 region has 17 residues. CDR3 protein: CATSRDLWGQGTDTQYF. The DNA for the CDR3 is TGTGCCACCAGCAGAGATTTATGGGGACAGGGGACAGATACGCAGTATTTT.

A word on this clonotype: A single base separates this from a much larger clone, so it may be a read error. This chain links TRBV7-2 with TRBJ2-6; 10 nucleotides align to TRBD2. The germline gives CDR1 SGHTA, CDR2 FQGNSA. The CDR3 spans 17 residues. CDR3 nucleotide sequence: TGTGCCAGCAGCAAACTAGCGGGGCTCTCTGGGGCCAACGGCCTGACTTTC. This translates into CASSKLAGLSGANGLTF.

The rearrangement joins TRBV11-2 to TRBJ2-7, with a possible D match to TRBD2 (5 bases). The CDR3 runs 13 residues. CDR1 is SGHAT, CDR2 FQNNGV, per germline. The V end lost 5 bases, the J end lost 6 bases, and 14 bases lay between the germline ends. DNA for the CDR3: TGTGCCAGCAGCCTTTTCCCGACTACCGAGCAGTACGTC. Translated: CASSLFPTTEQYV.

This clonotype turned up a few times. This rearrangement joins TRBV5-5 to TRBJ1-4; D uncertain. The CDR3 has 15 residues. The germline V gene has CDR1 SGHKS and CDR2 YYEKEE (reference sequence). With 1 base removed from V and 6 bases from J, the gap between germline ends came to 13 bases. CDR3 in amino acids: CASSLRSWGDEKLFF. CDR3 sequence (DNA): TGTGCCAGCAGCTTGAGGAGTTGGGGTGATGAAAAACTGTTTTTT.

DNA for the CDR3: TGTGCCATCAAGACAGGCCAATACTATGGCTACACCTTC. It specifies CAIKTGQYYGYTF. The rearrangement joins TRBV10-3 to TRBJ1-2, with D maybe TRBD1 (6 bases). Trimming removed 7 bases from V and 3 bases from J, with 12 bases in between. Per the germline V gene, CDR1 is ENHRY and CDR2 is SYGVKD. CDR3 length: 13 residues.

Of note for this clonotype: At one end, the junction sequence differs from germline, possibly due to a read error. The chain couples TRBV6-2 or TRBV6-3 to TRBJ2-5; D may be TRBD1 (5 bases). Germline CDR1 is MNHEY and CDR2 is SVGEGT. The CDR3 has 16 residues. For the CDR3, the DNA is TGTGTCAGCAGTTACTCGATTAACGACAGCCAAGAGACCCAGTACTTC. Encoded protein: CVSSYSINDSQETQYF.

The chain couples TRBV19 to TRBJ1-1; no firm D call. The V end was cut by 5 bases, the J end by 6 bases, with 19 bases between. The CDR3 has 15 amino acids. The germline V gene encodes CDR1 LNHDA and CDR2 SQIVND (reference sequence). The CDR3 protein is CASSYRPRSDAEAFF. CDR3 nucleotide sequence: TGTGCCAGTAGTTATCGACCCCGGAGCGACGCTGAAGCTTTCTTT.

This clonotype was observed many times. This CDR3 reads CSAPDWSGGRTDTQYF. The CDR3 nucleotides read TGCAGTGCCCCCGATTGGTCAGGGGGCCGTACAGATACGCAGTATTTT. This chain links TRBV20-1 with TRBJ2-3, with 8 positions matching TRBD1. CDR1 and CDR2 (germline): DFQATT, SNEGSKA (reference sequence). V shed 6 bases, J shed 3 bases, and the junction held 14 bases outside the gene matches. The CDR3 contains 16 residues.

This clonotype appeared many times. V is TRBV12-3 or TRBV12-4 and J is TRBJ2-1; the match to TRBD2 covers 13 bases. Trimming at V came to 2 bases and at J to 7 bases, leaving 5 bases not matched to a gene. This CDR3 spans 16 amino acids. DNA for the CDR3: TGTGCCAGCAGTTTAAGTTCGACTAGCGGGAGGAATGAGCAGTTCTTC. Residues: CASSLSSTSGRNEQFF.

This clonotype is a singleton in its sample. V is TRBV20-1 and J is TRBJ2-2; 9 bases align to TRBD1. The CDR3 is 16 residues long. Germline CDR1 and CDR2: DFQATT and SNEGSKA (reference sequence). With V trimmed by 0 bases and J by 7 bases, 9 bases remained unmatched. CDR3: CSARDPGTGSGGELFF. The CDR3 DNA follows: TGCAGTGCTAGAGATCCCGGGACAGGGTCTGGCGGGGAGCTGTTTTTT.

The chain uses TRBV7-2 and TRBJ2-5, with D unresolved. V gave up 5 bases and J gave up 0 bases, with 13 bases separating them. CDR1 is SGHTA, CDR2 FQGNSA, per germline. The CDR3 is 15 amino acids. CDR3 sequence (DNA): TGTGCCAGCAGCCTCAAGTTGGGAAACCAAGAGACCCAGTACTTC. It encodes CASSLKLGNQETQYF.

This clonotype was detected ten times or more. The chain uses TRBV20-1 and TRBJ2-7; 7 bases align to TRBD2. The CDR3 extends over 13 amino acids. Germline V CDR1 and CDR2: DFQATT, SNEGSKA (reference sequence). The J segment lost 1 base and the V segment lost 6 bases, leaving 6 bases of the junction unmatched. The CDR3 here is CSATTSESYEQYF. The CDR3 region has the DNA TGCAGTGCAACCACTAGCGAGTCCTACGAGCAGTACTTC.

This clonotype appeared a few times. The V and J genes are TRBV27 and TRBJ1-5, with D possibly TRBD1 on 5 matching bases. The V end lost 7 bases, the J end lost 6 bases, and 13 bases lay between the germline ends. CDR3 length: 13 residues. CDR1 and CDR2 from the germline V gene are MNHEY and SMNVEV (reference sequence). CDR3 loop: CASIAGTAQPQHF. In DNA, the CDR3 is TGTGCCAGCATAGCAGGGACGGCTCAGCCCCAGCATTTT.

This sequence joins TRBV28 and TRBJ2-7, with D perhaps matching TRBD1 (6 bases). There are 14 residues in the CDR3. With 6 bases removed from V and 1 base from J, the gap between germline ends came to 13 bases. The germline gives CDR1 MDHEN, CDR2 SYDVKM. The CDR3 region has the DNA TGTGCCAGCAGGGCTCAGGGGTCGTCCTACGAGCAGTACTTC. Translation gives CASRAQGSSYEQYF.

This clonotype was observed a few times. The chain is built from TRBV7-9 and TRBJ1-4; TRBD1 matches at 9 bases. The CDR3 loop spans 17 amino acids. The J segment lost 2 bases and the V segment lost 5 bases, leaving 9 bases of the junction unmatched. Germline V gives CDR1 SEHNR, CDR2 FQNEAQ (reference sequence). CDR3 sequence (DNA): TGTGCCAGCAGCCCCCCGGGACAGGGACTCACTAATGAAAAACTGTTTTTT. Translated, it gives CASSPPGQGLTNEKLFF.

A few counts support this clonotype. The chain couples TRBV7-9 to TRBJ2-3; TRBD2 might be the D (5 bases). Germline V gives CDR1 SEHNR, CDR2 FQNEAQ (reference sequence). This CDR3 is 15 amino acids long. Trimming took 5 bases from V and 2 from J, leaving 14 bases between them. The CDR3 loop is CASSLGLNPTDTQYF. The CDR3 DNA sequence: TGTGCCAGCAGCCTCGGACTGAATCCCACAGATACGCAGTATTTT.

The V gene is TRBV7-3, the J gene TRBJ2-3; unclear D gene. Trimming took 4 bases from V and 0 from J, leaving 8 bases between them. The length of the CDR3 is 14 residues. Germline V gives CDR1 SGHTA, CDR2 FQGTGA. The chain's CDR3 is CASSSLGSTDTQYF. CDR3 DNA: TGTGCCAGCAGCTCCCTCGGTAGCACAGATACGCAGTATTTT.

This chain connects TRBV12-3 or TRBV12-4 to TRBJ1-1; 7 positions agree with TRBD1. This CDR3 spans 15 amino acids. V lost 3 bases and J lost 4; bases outside the gene matches: 8. The CDR3 protein is CASSLKRGHGTEAFF. In DNA, the CDR3 is TGTGCCAGCAGTTTGAAAAGGGGGCATGGCACTGAAGCTTTCTTT.

This clonotype was detected a few times. The V and J genes are TRBV5-1 and TRBJ2-6; D not certain. The CDR3 consists of 15 residues. Germline CDR1 reads SGHRS; CDR2 reads YFSETQ. Trimming took off 6 bases at V and 4 bases at J, with 14 bases between the two ends. In DNA, the CDR3 is TGCGCCAGCATCTTAGTCATATCCGGGGCCAACGTCCTGACTTTC. It is translated as CASILVISGANVLTF.